Sequencing of this T cell receptor (beta chain) was carried out in a study of Ad26.COV2.S vaccination and SARS-CoV-2 variants. Germline values: CDR1 LGHNT, CDR2 FRNRAP. The CDR3 consists of 16 residues. With 2 bases clipped from V and 5 bases from J, the junction kept 8 bases outside the gene matches. TCRdb keeps only in-frame clones here, not all; method: immunoSEQ multiplex PCR. The data show approximately 350,000 clones, roughly 84% seen once. A remark on this clone: Its antigen is not identified.

The treatment denotes: 15 to 20 received Ad26.COV2.S at low or high dose, single or two shots; several received placebo; per-sample allocation not given. The investigators took samples on day 63 after the first vaccine or placebo injection. This adult donor, from Boston, was 18-55 years old. Whole-study findings and limits: Spike-specific TCR breadth in vaccine recipients exceeded that seen in placebo recipients. Measures of TCR breadth and depth may have fallen short of total T cell responses. Those who received vaccine or placebo ended up with similar non-spike TCR breadth.

This clonotype was sampled from a person aged 18-60 years who received the Ad26.COV2.S COVID-19 vaccine or a placebo. The sample here was peripheral blood, taken in a trial of Ad26.COV2.S vaccine versus placebo. The chain joins TRBV12-5 to TRBJ1-5, with 8 bases matching TRBD1. CDR3: CASGLPSTGDDQPQHF. CDR3 DNA: TGTGCTAGTGGTTTGCCGTCGACAGGGGATGATCAGCCCCAGCATTTT.